This TCR beta chain derives from a study of blood T cell repertoires in COVID-19 (dated by TCRdb to the early 2020s). Notes on the research overall: Samples covering the acute and convalescent phases of COVID-19 were provided by collaborators in the United States, Italy and Spain. The material from the prospective study consisted of cDNA or gDNA derived from T cells, B-cell-depleted T cells, or PBMCs. Deeply sampled blood TCRbeta repertoires from subjects exposed to, actively infected with, or recovered from COVID-19 were included in the dataset. The repertoires were released in a freely available public database intended as a resource for research on the immune response to SARS-CoV-2. The samples were drawn from the first 160 participants of the ongoing ImmuneRACE study and from more than 1,000 subjects provided by 6 global collaborators. Nearly every sample came with metadata listing a de-identified subject ID, COVID-19 status, age in years and sex. Where HLA class I and class II types were available, the types were taken from metadata supplied by the sample provider, not from assay-based typing. What the authors observed across the whole study: The quantity of clinical and demographic metadata differed by source and by participant and was supplied without curation.

Collaborating institutions collected whole blood in K2EDTA tubes following their own protocols. For TCRbeta analysis, collaborators shipped samples as frozen whole blood, isolated PBMCs, or DNA extracted from either of those sample types. TCRbeta CDR3 regions were amplified from genomic DNA using the immunoSEQ Assay, a bias-controlled multiplex PCR. As for the original processing: Within the assay, amplification of reference gene primers was used to estimate how many nucleated cells each sample contained. To quantify the absolute abundance of each unique TCRbeta CDR3 rearrangement, sequence reads were collapsed and filtered. For each sample, productive Simpson clonality was calculated as the square root of Simpson's diversity index over productive rearrangements. Drawn from immuneACCESS, this table holds only the in-frame rearrangements with V and J called that TCRdb kept. Clones are partly lost; checked studies trace under half to an unresolved V gene and leave the rest unexplained. The D gene and trimming were derived from the DNA, and the V and J assignments and clone size from that table. This sample holds roughly 100,000 clones; 81% were observed only once. Together, the top ten hold roughly a tenth of the sample.

Details on this clone: Its recognized antigen is unknown. It has no much larger one-base neighbor in the sample; base qualities were not kept.

Between the V and J ends, shortened by 1 base and 0 bases respectively, the junction contains 16 bases. CDR1 and CDR2, per the germline V gene (reference sequence), are LNHDA and SQIVND. The CDR3 goes from the cysteine to the phenylalanine over 17 residues. The retained sequence is limited to the CDR3, 51 bases, with the frame set at the first base. The sequence derives from a woman in her sixties or seventies with acute or convalescent COVID-19. The chain employs TRBV19 and TRBJ2-7, and possibly TRBD1, on 7 matching bases. The sample was peripheral blood. CDR3 sequence: CASSIGSGGDSSYEQYF. The nucleotide sequence is TGTGCCAGTAGTATAGGAAGTGGCGGGGACAGCTCCTACGAGCAGTACTTC.